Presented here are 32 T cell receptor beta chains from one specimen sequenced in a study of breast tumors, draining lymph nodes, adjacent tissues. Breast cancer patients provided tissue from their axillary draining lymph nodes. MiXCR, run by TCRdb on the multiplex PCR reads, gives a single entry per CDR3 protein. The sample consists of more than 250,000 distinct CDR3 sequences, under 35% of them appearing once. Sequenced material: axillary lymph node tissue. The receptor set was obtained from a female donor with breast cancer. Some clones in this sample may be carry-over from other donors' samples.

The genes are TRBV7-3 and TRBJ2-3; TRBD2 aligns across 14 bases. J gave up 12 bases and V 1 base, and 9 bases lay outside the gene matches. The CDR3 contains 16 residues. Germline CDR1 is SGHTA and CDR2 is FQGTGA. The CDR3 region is CASSLRRPTSGRVQYF. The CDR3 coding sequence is TGTGCCAGCAGCTTAAGGCGGCCGACTAGCGGGAGGGTTCAGTATTTT.

Here the CDR3 reads CASSYEGEGLEESYNEQFF. For the CDR3, the DNA is TGTGCCAGCAGTTATGAGGGGGAGGGCCTTGAAGAGTCCTACAATGAGCAGTTCTTC. The chain has TRBV6-9 and TRBJ2-1; perhaps TRBD2 as D (7 bases). Germline CDR1 is MNHGY and CDR2 is SVAAGI. V was pared by 2 bases and J by 1 base, with 21 bases between. CDR3 length equals 19 residues.

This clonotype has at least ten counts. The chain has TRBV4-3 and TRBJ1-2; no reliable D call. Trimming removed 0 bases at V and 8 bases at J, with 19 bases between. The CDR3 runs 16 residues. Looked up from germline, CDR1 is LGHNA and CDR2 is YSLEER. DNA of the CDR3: TGCGCCAGCAGCCAAGATCCAATTCCGGGAGCTAAGGGCTACACCTTC. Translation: CASSQDPIPGAKGYTF.

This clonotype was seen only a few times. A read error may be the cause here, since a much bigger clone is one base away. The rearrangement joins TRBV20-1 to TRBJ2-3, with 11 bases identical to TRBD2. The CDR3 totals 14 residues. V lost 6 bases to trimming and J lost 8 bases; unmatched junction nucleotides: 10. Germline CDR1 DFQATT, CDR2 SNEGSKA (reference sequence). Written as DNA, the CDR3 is TGCAGTGCGCACACTAGCGGGAGTCCAGCTACGCAGTATTTT. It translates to CSAHTSGSPATQYF.

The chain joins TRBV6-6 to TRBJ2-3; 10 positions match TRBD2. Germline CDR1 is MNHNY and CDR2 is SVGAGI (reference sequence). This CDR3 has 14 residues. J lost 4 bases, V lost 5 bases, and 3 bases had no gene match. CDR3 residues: CASSPAGGADTQYF. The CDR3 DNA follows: TGTGCCAGCAGTCCAGCGGGAGGGGCAGATACGCAGTATTTT.

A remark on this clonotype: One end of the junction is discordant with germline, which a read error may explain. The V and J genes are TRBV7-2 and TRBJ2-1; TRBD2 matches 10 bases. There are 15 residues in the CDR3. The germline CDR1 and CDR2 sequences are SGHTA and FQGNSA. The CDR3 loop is CASSRTSGAYNERFF. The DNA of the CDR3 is TGCGCCAGCAGCCGAACTAGCGGGGCCTACAATGAGCGGTTCTTC.

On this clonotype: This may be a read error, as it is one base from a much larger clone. DNA of the CDR3: TGTGTCGCTAATCCGGGGACAGGTTATAATTCACCCCTCCACTTT. This translates into CVANPGTGYNSPLHF. The V call is TRBV6-1, the J call TRBJ1-6; 8 bases fit TRBD1. Germline lookup yields CDR1 MNHNS and CDR2 SASEGT. This CDR3 region has 15 residues.

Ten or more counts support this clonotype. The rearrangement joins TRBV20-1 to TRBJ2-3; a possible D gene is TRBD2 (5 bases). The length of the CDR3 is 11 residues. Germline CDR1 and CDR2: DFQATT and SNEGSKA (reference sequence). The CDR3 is CSGVPTDTQYF. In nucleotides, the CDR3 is TGCAGCGGGGTGCCGACAGATACGCAGTATTTT.

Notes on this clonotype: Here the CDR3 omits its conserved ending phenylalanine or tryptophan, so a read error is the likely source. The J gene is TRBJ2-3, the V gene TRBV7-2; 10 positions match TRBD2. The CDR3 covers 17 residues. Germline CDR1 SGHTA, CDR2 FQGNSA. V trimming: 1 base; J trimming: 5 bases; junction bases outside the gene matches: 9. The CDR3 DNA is TGTGCCAGCAGCTTAGATCTGGCTAGCGGGAGTAAAGATACGCAGTATTCT. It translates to CASSLDLASGSKDTQYS.

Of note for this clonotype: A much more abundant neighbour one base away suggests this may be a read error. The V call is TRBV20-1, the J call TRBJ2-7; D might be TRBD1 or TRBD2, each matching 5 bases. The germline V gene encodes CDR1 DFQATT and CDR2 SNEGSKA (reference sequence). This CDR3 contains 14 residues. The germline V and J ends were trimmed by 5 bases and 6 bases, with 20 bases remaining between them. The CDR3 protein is CSAAPGDLTSEQYF. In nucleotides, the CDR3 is TGCAGTGCTGCCCCCGGGGACCTCACCTCCGAGCAGTACTTC.

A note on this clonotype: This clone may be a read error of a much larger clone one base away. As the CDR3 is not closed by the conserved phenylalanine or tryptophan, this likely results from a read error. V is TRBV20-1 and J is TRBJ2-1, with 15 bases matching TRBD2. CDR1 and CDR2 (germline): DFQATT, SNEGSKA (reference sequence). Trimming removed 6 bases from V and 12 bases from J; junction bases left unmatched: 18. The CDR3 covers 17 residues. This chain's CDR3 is CSARERIGTSGGSGQFL. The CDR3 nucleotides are TGCAGTGCACGAGAAAGGATCGGGACTAGCGGGGGGAGTGGGCAGTTCCTC.

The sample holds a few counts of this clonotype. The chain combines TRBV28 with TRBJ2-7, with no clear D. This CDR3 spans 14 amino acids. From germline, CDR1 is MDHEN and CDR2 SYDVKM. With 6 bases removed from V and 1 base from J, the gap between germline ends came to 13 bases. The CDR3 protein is CASRLTGSSYEQYF. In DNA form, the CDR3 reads TGTGCCAGCAGACTGACCGGCAGTTCCTACGAGCAGTACTTC. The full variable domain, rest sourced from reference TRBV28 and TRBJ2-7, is DVKVTQSSRYLVKRTGEKVFLECVQDMDHENMFWYRQDPGLGLRLIYFSYDVKMKEKGDIPEGYSVSREKKERFSLILESASTNQTSMYLCASRLTGSSYEQYFGPGTRLTVT.

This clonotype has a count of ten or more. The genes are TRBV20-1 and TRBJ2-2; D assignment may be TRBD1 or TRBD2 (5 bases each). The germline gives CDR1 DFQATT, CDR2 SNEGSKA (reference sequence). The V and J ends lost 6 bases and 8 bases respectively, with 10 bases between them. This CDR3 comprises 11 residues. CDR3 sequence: CSAPWGGELFF. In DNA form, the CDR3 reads TGCAGTGCCCCCTGGGGGGGGGAGCTGTTTTTT.

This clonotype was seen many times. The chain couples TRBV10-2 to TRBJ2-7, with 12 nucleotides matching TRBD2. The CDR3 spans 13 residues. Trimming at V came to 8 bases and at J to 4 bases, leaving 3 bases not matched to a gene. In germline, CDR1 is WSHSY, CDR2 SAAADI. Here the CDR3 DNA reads TGCGCCAGCTCTGGACTAGCGGGATACGAGCAGTACTTC. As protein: CASSGLAGYEQYF.

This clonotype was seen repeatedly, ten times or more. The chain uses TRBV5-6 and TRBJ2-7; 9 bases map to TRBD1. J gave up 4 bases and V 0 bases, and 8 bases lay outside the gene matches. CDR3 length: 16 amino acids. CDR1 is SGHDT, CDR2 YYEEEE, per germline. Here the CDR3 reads CASSLAAGTGWYEQYF. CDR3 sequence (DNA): TGTGCCAGCAGCTTGGCCGCGGGGACAGGGTGGTACGAGCAGTACTTC.

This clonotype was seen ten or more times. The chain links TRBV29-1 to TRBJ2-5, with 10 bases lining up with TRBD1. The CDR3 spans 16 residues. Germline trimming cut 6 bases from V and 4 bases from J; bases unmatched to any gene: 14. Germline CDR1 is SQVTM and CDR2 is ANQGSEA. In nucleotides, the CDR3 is TGCAGCGTCGCCGGGACAGGGGACCGCACAACAGAGACCCAGTACTTC. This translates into CSVAGTGDRTTETQYF.

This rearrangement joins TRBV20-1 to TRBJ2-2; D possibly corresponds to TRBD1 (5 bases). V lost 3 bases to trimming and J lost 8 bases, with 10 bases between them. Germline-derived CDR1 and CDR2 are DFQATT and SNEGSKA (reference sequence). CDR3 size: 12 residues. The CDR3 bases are TGCAGTGCTAGTTTGCGGACAGGGGAGCTGTTTTTT. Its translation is CSASLRTGELFF.

CDR3 DNA sequence: TGTGCCAGCAGCCAAGGACTAACCCCCTACGAGCAGTACTTC. It is translated as CASSQGLTPYEQYF. The rearrangement uses TRBV3-1 and TRBJ2-7; perhaps TRBD2 as D (5 bases). The germline CDR1 and CDR2 sequences are LGHDT and YNNKEL (reference sequence). The CDR3 extends over 14 amino acids. V was shortened by 1 base and J by 2 bases, with 9 bases between the two germline ends.

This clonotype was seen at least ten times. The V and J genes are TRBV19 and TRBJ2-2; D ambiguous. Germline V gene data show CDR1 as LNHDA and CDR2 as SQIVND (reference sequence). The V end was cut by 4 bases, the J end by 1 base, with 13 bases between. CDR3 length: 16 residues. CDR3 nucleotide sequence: TGTGCCAGTAGTAAAGGAGCAGGTGGGAACACCGGGGAGCTGTTTTTT. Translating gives CASSKGAGGNTGELFF.

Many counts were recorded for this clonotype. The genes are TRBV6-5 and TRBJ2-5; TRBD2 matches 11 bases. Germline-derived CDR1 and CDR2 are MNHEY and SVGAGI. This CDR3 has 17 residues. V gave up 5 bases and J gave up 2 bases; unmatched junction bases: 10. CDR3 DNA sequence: TGTGCCAGCAGTCCCCAGGGACTAGCGGTACAACAAGAGACCCAGTACTTC. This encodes CASSPQGLAVQQETQYF.

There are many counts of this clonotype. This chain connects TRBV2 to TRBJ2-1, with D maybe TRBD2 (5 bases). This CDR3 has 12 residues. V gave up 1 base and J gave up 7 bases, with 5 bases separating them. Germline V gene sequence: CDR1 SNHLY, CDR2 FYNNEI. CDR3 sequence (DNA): TGTGCCAGCAGTGAAGGAGGGAATGAGCAGTTCTTC. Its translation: CASSEGGNEQFF.

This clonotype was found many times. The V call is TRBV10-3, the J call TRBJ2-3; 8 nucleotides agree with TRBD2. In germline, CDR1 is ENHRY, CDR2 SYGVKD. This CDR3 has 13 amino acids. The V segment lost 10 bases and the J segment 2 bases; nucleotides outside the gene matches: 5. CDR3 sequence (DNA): TGTGCCACCGGGGGGGGGTACACAGATACGCAGTATTTT. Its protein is CATGGGYTDTQYF.

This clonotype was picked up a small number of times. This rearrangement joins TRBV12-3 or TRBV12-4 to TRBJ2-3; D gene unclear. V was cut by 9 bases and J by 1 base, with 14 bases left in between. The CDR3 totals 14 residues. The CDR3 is CASRSSRGTDTQYF. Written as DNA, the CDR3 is TGTGCCAGTAGGAGCTCCCGTGGCACAGATACGCAGTATTTT.

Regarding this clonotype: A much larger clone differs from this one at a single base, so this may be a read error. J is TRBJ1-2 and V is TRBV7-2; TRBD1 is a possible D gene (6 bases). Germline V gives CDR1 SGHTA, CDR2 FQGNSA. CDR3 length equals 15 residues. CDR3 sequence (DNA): TGTGCCAGCAGTTCGCCGGACAGAATGAACTATGGCTACCCCTTC. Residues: CASSSPDRMNYGYPF.

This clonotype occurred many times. The DNA for the CDR3 is TGTGCCAGCAGCTTGGAGGGGGTTGAGCAGTTCTTC. Protein: CASSLEGVEQFF. The genes are TRBV5-4 and TRBJ2-1; tentative D call: TRBD1 (6 bases). The CDR3 is 12 residues long. V lost 0 bases to trimming and J lost 9 bases, with 7 bases between them. Looked up from germline, CDR1 is SGHNT and CDR2 is YYREEE (reference sequence).

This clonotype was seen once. CDR3 amino acids: CASSSPDRGETEAFF. CDR3 DNA sequence: TGTGCCAGTAGTAGTCCAGACAGGGGTGAAACTGAAGCTTTCTTT. The rearrangement joins TRBV19 to TRBJ1-1, with 8 bases matching TRBD1. V was clipped by 4 bases and J by 5 bases; unmatched bases: 9. CDR1 is LNHDA, CDR2 SQIVND, per germline (reference sequence). The CDR3 extends over 15 amino acids.

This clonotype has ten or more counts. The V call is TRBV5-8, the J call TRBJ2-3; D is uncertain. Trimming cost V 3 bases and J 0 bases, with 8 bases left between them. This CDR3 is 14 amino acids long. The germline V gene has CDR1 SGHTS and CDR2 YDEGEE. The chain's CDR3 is CASSWGTSTDTQYF. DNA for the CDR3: TGTGCCAGCAGCTGGGGTACAAGCACAGATACGCAGTATTTT.

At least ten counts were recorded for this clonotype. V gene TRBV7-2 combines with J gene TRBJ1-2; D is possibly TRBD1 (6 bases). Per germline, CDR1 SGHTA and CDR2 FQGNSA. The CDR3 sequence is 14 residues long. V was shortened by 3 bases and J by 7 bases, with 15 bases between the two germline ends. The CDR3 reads CASSLANIGGGYTF. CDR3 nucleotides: TGTGCCAGCAGCTTGGCAAATATAGGGGGTGGCTACACCTTC.

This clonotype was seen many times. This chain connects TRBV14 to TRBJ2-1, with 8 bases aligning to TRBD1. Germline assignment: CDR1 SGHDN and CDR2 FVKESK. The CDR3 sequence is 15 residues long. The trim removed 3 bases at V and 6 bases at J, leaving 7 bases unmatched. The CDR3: CASSHIQGASNEQFF. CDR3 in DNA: TGTGCCAGCAGCCATATCCAGGGGGCGAGCAATGAGCAGTTCTTC.

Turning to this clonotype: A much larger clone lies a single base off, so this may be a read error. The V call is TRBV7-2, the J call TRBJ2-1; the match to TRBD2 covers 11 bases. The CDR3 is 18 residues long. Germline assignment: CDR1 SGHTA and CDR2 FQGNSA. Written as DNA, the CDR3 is TGTGCCAGCAGCTTAGTGGTGGCTAGCGGGAGGATTTACAATGGGCAGTTCTTC. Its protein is CASSLVVASGRIYNGQFF.

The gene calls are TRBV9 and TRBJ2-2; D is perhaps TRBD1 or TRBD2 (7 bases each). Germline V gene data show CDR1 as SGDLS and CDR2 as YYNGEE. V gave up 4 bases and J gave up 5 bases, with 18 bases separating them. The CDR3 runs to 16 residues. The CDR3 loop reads CASSPGGRGATGELFF. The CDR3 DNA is TGTGCCAGCAGCCCAGGGGGTCGGGGGGCGACCGGGGAGCTGTTTTTT.

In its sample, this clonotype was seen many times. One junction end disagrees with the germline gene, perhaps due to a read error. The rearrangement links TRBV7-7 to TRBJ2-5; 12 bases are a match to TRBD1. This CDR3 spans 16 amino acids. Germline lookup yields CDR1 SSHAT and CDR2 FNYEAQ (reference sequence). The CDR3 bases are TGTGCTAGCAGCTCGGGGGGGACAGGGGGCGCGAAGACCCAGTACTTC. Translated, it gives CASSSGGTGGAKTQYF.